This T cell receptor (beta chain) was sequenced for a study of cytomegalovirus exposure and HLA in healthy donors. The germline V gene has CDR1 SGDLS and CDR2 YYNGEE. The germline V and J ends were trimmed by 0 bases and 6 bases, with 8 bases remaining between them. This CDR3 contains 13 residues. The study ran its PCR with 60 Vbeta and 13 Jbeta primers. Clones were sequenced by immunoSEQ multiplex PCR, and TCRdb holds only the in-frame ones, with some missing. This table has under 95,000 clones, roughly 73% appearing once. Although they were nominally healthy when sampled, donors likely had unrecorded immune exposures.

Specimen: PBMCs. The TCR comes from a man aged 40-50 years in good health and CMV-seronegative. The gene calls are TRBV9 and TRBJ2-3; no definite D call. The CDR3 region has the DNA TGTGCCAGCAGCGTAGCGTCTATCGATACGCAGTATTTT. Translated: CASSVASIDTQYF. Supplemented by reference TRBV9 and TRBJ2-3, the full variable domain reads DSGVTQTPKHLITATGQRVTLRCSPRSGDLSVYWYQQSLDQGLQFLIQYYNGEERAKGNILERFSAQQFPDLHSELNLSSLELGDSALYFCASSVASIDTQYFGPGTRLTVL.